This entry lists 3 T cell receptor beta chains sequenced from one sample in a study of beta chain features in type 1 diabetes. General study results and limits: Within each of all four CD4+ subsets, Type 1 diabetes patients had TCRB CDR3s that were moderately but significantly shorter.

The antigens for these receptors are not known. Sequenced material consisted of expressed TCRB transcripts (all of the isolated RNA was reverse transcribed). Libraries were prepared by immunoSEQ multiplex PCR; TCRdb keeps only in-frame clonotypes and omits some of them. The table includes roughly 14,000 clones, approximately 71% detected once. Input material: Tregs from blood. Source of these receptors: a man aged 30 to 39 with type 1 diabetes.

The rearrangement uses TRBV6-6 and TRBJ2-7, with D tentatively TRBD2 (5 bases). Trimming removed 6 bases at V and 6 bases at J, with 15 bases between. The CDR3 has 13 amino acids. Germline lookup yields CDR1 MNHNY and CDR2 SVGAGI (reference sequence). DNA for the CDR3: TGTGCCAGCAGGCACGGCCTAGAGGGCGAGCAGTACTTC. Its protein product is CASRHGLEGEQYF.

This clone occurred once. The DNA for the CDR3 is TGCGCCAGCAGCCTTACGCAGTATTTT. It translates to CASSLTQYF. The chain links TRBV5-1 to TRBJ2-3; D is unclear. V was pared by 4 bases and J by 8 bases, with 2 bases between. This CDR3 spans 9 amino acids. Per the germline V gene, CDR1 is SGHRS and CDR2 is YFSETQ.

This clone was seen just once. V and J are TRBV7-6 and TRBJ2-5, with 7 bases matching TRBD2. From germline, CDR1 is SGHVS and CDR2 FNYEAQ. This CDR3 has 16 residues. The V and J ends lost 1 base and 2 bases, in that order; junction bases with no gene match: 7. CDR3 in amino acids: CASSLGQGLTQETQYF. CDR3 in DNA: TGTGCCAGCAGCTTAGGGCAGGGACTAACGCAAGAGACCCAGTACTTC.